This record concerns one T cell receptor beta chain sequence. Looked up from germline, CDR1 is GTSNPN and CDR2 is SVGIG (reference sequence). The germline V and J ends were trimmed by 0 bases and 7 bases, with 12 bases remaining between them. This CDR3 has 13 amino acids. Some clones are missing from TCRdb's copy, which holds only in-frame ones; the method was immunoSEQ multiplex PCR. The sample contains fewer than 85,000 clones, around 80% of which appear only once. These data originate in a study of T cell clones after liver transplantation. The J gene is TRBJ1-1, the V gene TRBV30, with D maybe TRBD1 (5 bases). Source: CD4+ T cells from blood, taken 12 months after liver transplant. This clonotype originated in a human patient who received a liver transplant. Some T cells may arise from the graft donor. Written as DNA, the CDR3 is TGTGCCTGGAGTGTACGGGGGGATCTTGAAGCTTTCTTT. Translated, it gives CAWSVRGDLEAFF.